This T cell receptor beta chain was sequenced for a study of CD8+CD57+ T cells in acquired aplastic anemia listed by TCRdb under 2018. Looking at the study overall: A mean of roughly 2.9 ug of DNA, ranging from roughly 0.2 to 30 ug, was extracted from sorted CD4+ and CD8+ cells. CD8+CD57+ expansion was defined as a frequency above the mean frequency observed in healthy subjects. Broader findings and caveats from the paper: Around 27 CD8+ CDR3 sequences were shared between patients and controls but appeared highly expressed in patients and within their immunodominant clones. No significant difference in CD8+ Simpson's diversity was found between patients and healthy controls (P=0.060).

Flow cytometry had shown CD8+CD57+ cell expansion in the patients selected for sequencing. All patients had severe acquired aplastic anemia diagnosed by International Study of Aplastic Anemia and Agranulocytosis and Camitta criteria. At the time blood was sampled, none of the patients had received any therapy. The study deep-sequenced TCR repertoires of sorted CD4+ and CD8+ blood T cells from severe aplastic anemia patients and healthy subjects. In the USA, patient enrollment took place under clinicaltrials.gov protocols 00001620, 01623167, 00001397, 00071045, 00081523 and 00961064. Ficoll-Paque density gradient centrifugation was used to isolate peripheral blood mononuclear cells. CD4+ and CD8+ T cells were sorted by FACS or magnetic beads before DNA extraction. Germline trimming amounts to 4 bases on V and 3 bases on J, with 3 as the count of junction bases outside the gene matches. The CDR3 starts with the cysteine, ends with the phenylalanine, and has 13 residues. Just the 39-base CDR3 DNA is kept, in frame starting at base 1. CDR1 and CDR2 were assigned from the germline V gene as SGHRS and YFSETQ.

Genomic DNA was used as template for profiling of TCR beta VDJ combinations and CDR3 sequences. An Illumina HiSeq 2000 was the platform used for TCR repertoire sequencing. Regarding the original processing steps: TRBV/TRBJ rearrangement plots, CDR3 size and DJ length profiles, and Simpson's diversity index were used to evaluate the repertoires. Whichever DNA sequence was most abundant in the deep sequencing data was defined as the immunodominant clone. CDR3 amino acid sequences were screened for sharing across subjects and were compared with published repertoires and the VDJdb database. The public reads were reanalyzed by TCRdb: fastp trimming at Q25, MiXCR alignment, in-frame beta chains only. A single entry per CDR3 protein holds the most common genes and DNA from its merged rows. These V and J calls rely on TCRdb rather than the paper's analysis. The sample has 150,000 to 200,000 distinct CDR3 sequences on record, less than 50% of them singletons. Roughly 13% of the sample is taken by the ten largest.

Regarding this clonotype: Its binding antigen is unknown. Base quality data are lacking; no much larger clone is found one base away.

The sample consisted of sorted CD4+, CD8+, or CD8+CD57+ T cells (not recorded which) from PBMCs. Rearrangement joined TRBV5-1 to TRBJ2-5; 7 of the junction bases match TRBD2. The receptor's source is a human donor with aplastic anemia. The CDR3 region has the sequence CASSGGSEETQYF. In nucleotide form, the sequence is TGCGCCAGCAGCGGCGGGAGTGAAGAGACCCAGTACTTC.